This T cell receptor (beta chain) derives from a study of blood T cells in healthy people across ages (dated by TCRdb to between 2014 and 2017). Study-level background: Template switching captured roughly one uniquely barcoded TCR beta cDNA molecule per two T cells in model experiments. For two donors (one aged 18 to 29 and one aged 80 or older), the study analyzed two additional independent replicas of 1 million unique cDNA reads from the same blood draw. To avoid experimental bias, donors of different ages were randomly spread across the sequencing lanes. The donors were split into four age groups: young (average 16 years), middle-aged (more than 35), aged (about 62) and long-lived (roughly 86). To track age-related changes in TCR beta repertoire diversity, the study relied on deep sequencing normalized with unique cDNA molecular identifiers. Here is what the overall study found, with its caveats: Because donor CMV infection status was unknown, age-related changes in expanded clonotypes were potentially confounded. Estimates of total diversity based on one million sequenced T cells were regarded as lower bounds and as underestimates. Bulk unsorted PBMC profiling prevented conclusive comparison of naive and antigen-experienced compartments. Compared with the aged group, the long-lived group had more naive CD4+ T cells, fewer expanded clones and increased TCR diversity, a pattern suggesting age selection. Observed TCR beta diversity correlated strongly with the percentage of naive T cells measured by flow cytometry. Observed TCR beta diversity per million T cells fell roughly linearly with age, and a significant reduction was already apparent by age around 44.

From the germline V gene, CDR1 is ENHRY and CDR2 is SYGVKD. V loses 7 bases at its end and J loses 11 bases; junction bases beyond the gene matches: 14. The CDR3, cysteine through phenylalanine, is 14 amino acids long. The CDR3 DNA has 42 bases and is translated from base 1. The approximately 40 donors, aged about 6 to 100 years, were systemically healthy Caucasian individuals from Russia. Each donor gave ten milliliters of peripheral blood, collected into EDTA-treated Vacutainer tubes. PBMCs were isolated by Ficoll-Paque density-gradient centrifugation, with at least 7 million obtained per sample. Total RNA was extracted from PBMCs with Trizol reagent, with at least 6 micrograms obtained per sample. For every donor, an aliquot of PBMCs went through flow cytometry to measure the percentages of naive CD45RAhigh/CD27high T cells. Regarding this clonotype: It has no known antigen specificity. Since a much larger clone is just one base distant, this may be a read error.

Library generation was performed with 5' RACE. The sequencer listed for this sample is Illumina HiSeq 2500. A second PCR of about 6 to 12 cycles was run with a J-beta primer mix and a sample-barcoded 5' primer. Each TCR beta cDNA molecule received a unique molecular identifier from a template-switch 5' adaptor carrying 12 random nucleotides. At least 2.5 million CDR3-containing paired-end reads were obtained from each sample. The Mint cDNA synthesis kit, primed by a TRBC-specific oligonucleotide, was used to synthesize first-strand cDNA from all RNA. All cDNA was treated with uracil-DNA glycosylase and then went through a first 18-cycle PCR with the universal primers M1SS and BC2_uni_R. Concerning the study's data processing: For normalization, 1 million high-quality reads were randomly selected from each sample, with every read carrying a distinct molecular identifier. Instead of being binned into consensus sequences, reads that shared molecular identifiers were thrown out. CDR3 identification, clonotype clustering and error correction used MiTCR with a Q25 quality threshold and the strictest error-elimination algorithm. Lower-bound total TCR beta diversity was estimated with a nonparametric unseen species model using Euler transformation. TCRdb's own reprocessing of the public reads used fastp at Q25 and MiXCR and kept productive beta chains. Each entry merges the rows of one CDR3 protein and shows their most common DNA and genes. The V and J calls follow TCRdb's processing rather than the paper's. This sample lists 870,000 or so distinct CDR3 sequences; around 28% were detected once. The top ten clones comprise roughly 17% of the sample.

Sequencing was performed on blood. The receptor's source is a woman aged 80 or older in good health. Recombination linked TRBV10-3 to TRBJ2-5, with TRBD1 matching 9 junction bases. This receptor carries the CDR3 CAITGTGTYNEQYF. The nucleotide sequence reads TGTGCCATCACCGGGACAGGGACCTACAATGAGCAGTACTTC.